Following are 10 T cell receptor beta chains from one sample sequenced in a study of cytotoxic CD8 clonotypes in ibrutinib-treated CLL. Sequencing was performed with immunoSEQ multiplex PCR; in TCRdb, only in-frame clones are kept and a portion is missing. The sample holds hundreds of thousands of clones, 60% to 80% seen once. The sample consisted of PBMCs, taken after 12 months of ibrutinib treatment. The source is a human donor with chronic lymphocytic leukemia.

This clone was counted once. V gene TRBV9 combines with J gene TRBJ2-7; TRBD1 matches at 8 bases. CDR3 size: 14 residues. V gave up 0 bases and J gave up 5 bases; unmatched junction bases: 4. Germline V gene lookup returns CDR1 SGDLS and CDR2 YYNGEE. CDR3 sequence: CASSVAGGRHEQYF. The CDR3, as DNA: TGTGCCAGCAGCGTAGCAGGGGGCAGACACGAGCAGTACTTC.

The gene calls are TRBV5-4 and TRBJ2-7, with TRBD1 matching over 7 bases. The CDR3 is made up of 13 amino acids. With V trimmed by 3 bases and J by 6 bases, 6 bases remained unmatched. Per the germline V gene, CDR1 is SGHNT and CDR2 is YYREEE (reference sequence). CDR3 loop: CASSSDRAVEQYF. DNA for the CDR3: TGTGCCAGCAGCTCCGACAGGGCGGTCGAGCAGTACTTC.

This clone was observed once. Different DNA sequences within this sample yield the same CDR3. CDR3 sequence reads: CASSEGTSGGNYEQYF. In nucleotides, the CDR3 is TGTGCCAGCAGCGAAGGGACTAGCGGGGGAAACTACGAGCAGTACTTC. V and J are TRBV25-1 and TRBJ2-7; 14 nucleotides match TRBD2. The length of the CDR3 is 16 residues. Germline V gene sequence: CDR1 MGHDK, CDR2 SYGVNS. The ends lost 6 bases at V and 3 bases at J; junction bases unmatched: 7.

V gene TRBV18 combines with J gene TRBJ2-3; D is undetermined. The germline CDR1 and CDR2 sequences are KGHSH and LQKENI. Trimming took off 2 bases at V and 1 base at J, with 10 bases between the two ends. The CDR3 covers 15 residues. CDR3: CASSPLDLRTDTQYF. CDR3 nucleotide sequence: TGTGCCAGCTCACCATTAGACCTACGCACAGATACGCAGTATTTT. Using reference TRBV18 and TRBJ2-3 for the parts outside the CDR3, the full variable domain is NAGVMQNPRHLVRRRGQEARLRCSPMKGHSHVYWYRQLPEEGLKFMVYLQKENIIDESGMPKERFSAEFPKEGPSILRIQQVVRGDSAAYFCASSPLDLRTDTQYFGPGTRLTVL.

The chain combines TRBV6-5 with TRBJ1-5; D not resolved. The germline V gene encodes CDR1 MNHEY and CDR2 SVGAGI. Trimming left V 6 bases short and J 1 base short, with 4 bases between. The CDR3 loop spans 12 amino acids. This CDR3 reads CASRLSNQPQHF. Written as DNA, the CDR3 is TGTGCCAGCAGGTTAAGCAATCAGCCCCAGCATTTT.

The CDR3 nucleotides are TGTGCCAGCAGCCCCGGTCCGGTCCCCTACGAGCAGTACTTC. Residues: CASSPGPVPYEQYF. V is TRBV7-6 and J is TRBJ2-7; D remains unclear. V was clipped by 5 bases and J by 2 bases, with 13 bases between them. CDR3 length: 14 residues. Germline CDR1 reads SGHVS; CDR2 reads FNYEAQ.

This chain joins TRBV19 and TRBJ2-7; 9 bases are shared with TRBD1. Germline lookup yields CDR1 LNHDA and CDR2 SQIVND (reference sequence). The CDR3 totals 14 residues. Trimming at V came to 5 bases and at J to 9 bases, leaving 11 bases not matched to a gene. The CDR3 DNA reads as TGTGCCAGTAGTTTAGGACAGGGGCGGAGGTGGCAGTACTTC. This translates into CASSLGQGRRWQYF.

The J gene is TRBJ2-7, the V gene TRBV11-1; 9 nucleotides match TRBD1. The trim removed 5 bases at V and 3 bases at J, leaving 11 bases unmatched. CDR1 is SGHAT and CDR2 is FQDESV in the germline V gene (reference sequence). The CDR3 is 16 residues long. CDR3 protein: CASSPIGTGSGYEQYF. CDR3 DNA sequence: TGTGCCAGCAGCCCCATTGGGACAGGGTCCGGCTACGAGCAGTACTTC.

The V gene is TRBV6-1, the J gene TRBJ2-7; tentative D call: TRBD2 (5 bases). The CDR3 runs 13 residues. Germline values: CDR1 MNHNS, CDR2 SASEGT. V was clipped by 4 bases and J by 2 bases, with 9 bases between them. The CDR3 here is CASSVGLAYEQYF. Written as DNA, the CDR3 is TGTGCCAGCAGTGTAGGACTGGCCTACGAGCAGTACTTC.

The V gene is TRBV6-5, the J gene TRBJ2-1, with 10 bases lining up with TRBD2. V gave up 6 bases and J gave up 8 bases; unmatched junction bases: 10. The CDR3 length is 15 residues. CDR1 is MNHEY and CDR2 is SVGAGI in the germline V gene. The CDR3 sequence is CASRRTSGVADEQFF. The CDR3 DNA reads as TGTGCCAGCAGGCGGACTAGCGGAGTTGCCGATGAGCAGTTCTTC.